The 18 T cell receptor beta chains presented below share a single source sample, sequenced in a study of CD8+CD57+ T cells in acquired aplastic anemia. Profiling of TCR beta VDJ combinations and CDR3 sequences used genomic DNA as template. TCRdb used MiXCR to reprocess the reads, holding one entry per CDR3 protein. There are about 260,000 distinct CDR3 sequences in the sample; around 82% occur only once, and 35% to 50% lies in the top ten. Previously, flow cytometry had revealed CD8+CD57+ cell expansion in the patients chosen for sequencing. Sequences were obtained from sorted CD4+, CD8+, or CD8+CD57+ T cells (not recorded which) from PBMCs. Receptors were obtained from a human donor with aplastic anemia.

This clonotype was found a few times. CDR3 loop: CASSLGAGGTALSYEQYV. In DNA, the CDR3 is TGTGCCAGCAGCTTGGGTGCAGGCGGGACAGCCCTTTCCTACGAGCAGTACGTC. The rearrangement joins TRBV5-6 to TRBJ2-7; TRBD1 is a possible D gene (7 bases). Germline V gives CDR1 SGHDT, CDR2 YYEEEE. V lost 0 bases and J lost 1, with 20 bases in between. The CDR3 totals 18 residues.

The chain carries TRBV7-8 and TRBJ2-3, with 8 positions matching TRBD1. The CDR3 is 14 residues long. The germline V gene has CDR1 SGHVS and CDR2 FQNEAQ. The J segment lost 13 bases and the V segment lost 1 base, leaving 10 bases of the junction unmatched. CDR3 DNA: TGTGCCAGCAGCTTAGACCGGACAGGGAACACGGAGTATTTT. This sequence encodes CASSLDRTGNTEYF. The full variable domain, in which reference TRBV7-8 and TRBJ2-3 provide the parts outside the CDR3, is GAGVSQSPRYKVAKRGQDVALRCDPISGHVSLFWYQQALGQGPEFLTYFQNEAQLDKSGLPSDRFFAERPEGSVSTLKIQRTQQEDSAVYLCASSLDRTGNTEYFGPGTRLTVL.

For this clonotype: The junction departs from the called germline gene at one end, perhaps through a read error. The V gene is TRBV7-2, the J gene TRBJ2-5, with a possible D match to TRBD2 (6 bases). The germline CDR1 and CDR2 sequences are SGHTA and FQGNSA. The CDR3 runs to 14 residues. The CDR3 bases are TGTGCCACCAGCCTAGATATCGGAATTGGGACTCAGACCTTC. Translation: CATSLDIGIGTQTF. Full variable domain (rest looked up from reference TRBV7-2 and TRBJ2-5): GAGVSQSPSNKVTEKGKDVELRCDPISGHTALYWYRQSLGQGLEFLIYFQGNSAPDKSGLPSDRFSAERTGGSVSTLTIQRTQQEDSAVYLCATSLDIGIGTQTFGPGTRLLVL.

With regard to this clonotype: No conserved phenylalanine or tryptophan is present at the end of the CDR3, so a read error is the likely explanation. No DNA is shown, since the ends of the CDR3 on it are uncertain; the CDR3 is the one TCRdb lists. V is TRBV7-8 and J is TRBJ2-3; TRBD1 was called by the table and not checked on the DNA. The germline V gene has CDR1 SGHVS and CDR2 FQNEAQ. The length of the CDR3 is 13 amino acids, counting both ends. This CDR3 reads CASGYGGTETHDE.

The J gene is TRBJ2-1, the V gene TRBV7-9; TRBD1 is a possible D gene (5 bases). This CDR3 has 16 amino acids. V lost 5 bases to trimming and J lost 8 bases, with 22 bases between them. The germline V gene encodes CDR1 SEHNR and CDR2 FQNEAQ (reference sequence). The CDR3 sequence is CASSQGRSNGHDEQFF. CDR3 sequence (DNA): TGTGCCAGCAGCCAGGGAAGAAGCAACGGGCACGATGAGCAGTTCTTC.

This clonotype was seen a handful of times. This sequence joins TRBV13 and TRBJ2-7; 7 nucleotides agree with TRBD2. Germline V gives CDR1 PRHDT, CDR2 FYEKMQ (reference sequence). J gave up 3 bases and V 5 bases, and 4 bases lay outside the gene matches. The CDR3 runs to 13 residues. The DNA for the CDR3 is TGTGCCAGCAGCCCCGGGACTAACTACGAGCAGTACTTC. Its translation: CASSPGTNYEQYF.

This clonotype was recorded only once. No conserved phenylalanine or tryptophan is present at the end of the CDR3, so a read error is the likely explanation. The DNA is omitted, as the CDR3 cannot be located on it reliably, and the CDR3 follows TCRdb's listing. The chain uses TRBV7-2 and TRBJ2-3. The CDR3 extends over 13 residues, inclusive of both ends. Germline CDR1 is SGHTA and CDR2 is FQGNSA. The CDR3 loop is CASSFAGAHDPQY.

Comment on this clonotype: Without the conserved terminal phenylalanine or tryptophan, this CDR3 likely stems from a read error. The limits of the CDR3 on the DNA are not certain, so only TCRdb's listed CDR3 is given. This chain uses TRBV7-8 with TRBJ2-3; the listed D gene, TRBD2, was not tested against the DNA. Germline CDR1 and CDR2: SGHVS and FQNEAQ. The CDR3 extends over 13 residues, inclusive of both ends. The CDR3 loop is CASSLGSRRTDTQ.

V and J are TRBV11-1 and TRBJ2-7, with D tentatively TRBD2 (5 bases). This CDR3 has 13 residues. The V gene lost 5 bases and the J gene lost 5 bases, with 13 bases spanning the gap. Germline CDR1 and CDR2: SGHAT and FQDESV (reference sequence). DNA for the CDR3: TGTGCCAGCAGCCCAGCCCGGGGAGACGAGCAGTACGTC. It codes for CASSPARGDEQYV.

For this clonotype: The junction departs from germline at one end; a sequencing error may be responsible. The CDR3 nucleotides read TGTGCCACCAGCAGGGACCCGAGCTTAGAGACCCAGTACTTC. Translation gives CATSRDPSLETQYF. This chain uses TRBV9 with TRBJ2-5, with D perhaps assigned TRBD1 or TRBD2 (5 bases each). Per germline, CDR1 SGDLS and CDR2 YYNGEE. The CDR3 runs to 14 residues.

Concerning this clonotype: One junction end disagrees with the germline gene, perhaps due to a read error. This chain uses TRBV2 with TRBJ2-5, with D possibly TRBD1 on 5 matching bases. Germline assignment: CDR1 SNHLY and CDR2 FYNNEI. This CDR3 is built from 14 residues. Written as DNA, the CDR3 is TGTGCCACCAGGGCTCACTCCAGCCAAGAGACCCACTACTTC. Protein product: CATRAHSSQETHYF.

A word on this clonotype: No conserved phenylalanine or tryptophan ends this CDR3, so it is likely a read error. No DNA is shown, since the ends of the CDR3 on it are uncertain; the CDR3 is the one TCRdb lists. The chain links TRBV7-3 to TRBJ1-2. Germline CDR1 reads SGHTA; CDR2 reads FQGTGA. The CDR3 region is 13 residues in length, termini included. The CDR3 loop reads CASSSDGTYGDTL.

This chain uses TRBV20-1 with TRBJ2-1; no reliable D call. The CDR3 extends over 16 amino acids. The ends were cut back, 6 bases at V and 0 bases at J, with 18 bases in the middle. CDR1 DFQATT and CDR2 SNEGSKA come from the germline V gene (reference sequence). The CDR3 is CSAPGYTTSSYNEQFF. The DNA of the CDR3 is TGCAGTGCCCCTGGTTACACTACGAGCTCCTACAATGAGCAGTTCTTC.

Regarding this clonotype: A much larger clone differs by one base, so this may be a read error. No DNA is shown, since the ends of the CDR3 on it are uncertain; the CDR3 is the one TCRdb lists. The chain joins TRBV19 to TRBJ2-1; the D call in the table, TRBD2, was not verified against the DNA. Germline lookup yields CDR1 LNHDA and CDR2 SQIVND (reference sequence). The CDR3 numbers 16 amino acids, ends counted. Here the CDR3 reads CASSIASRAYNEQFFF.

This clonotype was observed a few times. At one end, the junction sequence differs from germline, possibly due to a read error. This chain uses TRBV7-8 with TRBJ2-1; 7 bases match TRBD2. CDR3 size: 15 residues. From germline, CDR1 is SGHVS and CDR2 FQNEAQ. CDR3 DNA sequence: TGTGCCAGCAGTTTAGCTAGCGGAGCCGACACGGAGTATTTCTTC. It encodes CASSLASGADTEYFF. Full variable domain (missing parts from reference TRBV7-8 and TRBJ2-1): GAGVSQSPRYKVAKRGQDVALRCDPISGHVSLFWYQQALGQGPEFLTYFQNEAQLDKSGLPSDRFFAERPEGSVSTLKIQRTQQEDSAVYLCASSLASGADTEYFFGPGTRLTVL.

The chain links TRBV19 to TRBJ2-1; D remains unclear. V dropped 1 base and J dropped 11 bases, with 21 bases sitting between them. CDR3 length equals 16 residues. CDR1 is LNHDA, CDR2 SQIVND, per germline (reference sequence). CDR3: CASSIAGGNYQDQQFF. For the CDR3, the DNA is TGTGCCAGTAGTATAGCTGGCGGAAACTACCAGGATCAGCAGTTCTTC.

A note on this clonotype: Mismatch with germline at one junction end may stem from a read error. The gene calls are TRBV2 and TRBJ2-5, with TRBD2 matching over 8 bases. TRBJ2-3 matches the DNA end more closely, so the J call is doubtful. Germline V lookup: CDR1 SNHLY, CDR2 FYNNEI. CDR3 length equals 13 residues. CDR3 in amino acids: CGGGVGGADTQYF. CDR3 coding DNA: TGTGGCGGCGGGGTCGGGGGGGCGGATACCCAGTATTTT.

The gene calls are TRBV25-1 and TRBJ2-1; 8 bases are shared with TRBD2. V was pared by 4 bases and J by 2 bases, with 7 bases of the junction left unmatched. The germline gives CDR1 MGHDK, CDR2 SYGVNS. The CDR3 has 16 amino acids. The CDR3 nucleotides are TGTGCCAGCAGTGCCCTAACGGGGGGGCCCTACAATGAGCAGTTCTTC. Protein: CASSALTGGPYNEQFF.